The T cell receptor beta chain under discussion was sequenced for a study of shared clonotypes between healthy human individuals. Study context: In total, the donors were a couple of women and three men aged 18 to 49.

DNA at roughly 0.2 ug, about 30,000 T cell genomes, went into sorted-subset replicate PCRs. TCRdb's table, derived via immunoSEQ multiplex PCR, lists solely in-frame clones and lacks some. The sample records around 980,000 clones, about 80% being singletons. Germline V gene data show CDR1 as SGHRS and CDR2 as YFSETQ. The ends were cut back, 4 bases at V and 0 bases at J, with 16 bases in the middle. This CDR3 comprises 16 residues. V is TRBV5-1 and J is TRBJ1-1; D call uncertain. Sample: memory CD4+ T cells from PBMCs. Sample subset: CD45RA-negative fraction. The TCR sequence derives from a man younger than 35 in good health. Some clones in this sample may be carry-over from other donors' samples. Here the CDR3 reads CASSPTLLQMNTEAFF. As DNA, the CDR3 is TGCGCCAGCAGCCCCACCCTTTTACAGATGAACACTGAAGCTTTCTTT.